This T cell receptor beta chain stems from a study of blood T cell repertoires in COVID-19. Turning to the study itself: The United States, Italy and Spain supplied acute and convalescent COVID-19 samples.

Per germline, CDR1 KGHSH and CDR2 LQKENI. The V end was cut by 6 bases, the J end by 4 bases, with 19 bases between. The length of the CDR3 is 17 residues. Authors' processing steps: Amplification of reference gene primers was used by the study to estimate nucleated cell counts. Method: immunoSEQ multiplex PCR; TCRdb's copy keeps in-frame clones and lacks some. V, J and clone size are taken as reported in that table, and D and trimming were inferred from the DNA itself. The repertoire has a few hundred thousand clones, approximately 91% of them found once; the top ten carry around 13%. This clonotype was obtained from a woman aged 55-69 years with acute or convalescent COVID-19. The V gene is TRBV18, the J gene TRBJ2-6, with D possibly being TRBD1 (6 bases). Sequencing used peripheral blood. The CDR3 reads CASSHRDNRRGANVLTF. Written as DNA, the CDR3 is TGTGCCAGCTCGCACCGGGACAACAGAAGGGGGGCCAACGTCCTGACTTTC.